A selection of T cell receptor beta chains follows, all from one sample in a study of blood T cell repertoires in COVID-19. Profiled with immunoSEQ multiplex PCR; TCRdb holds only in-frame clones, not every one. The sample holds under 200,000 clones, around four fifths seen once. Sequenced input: peripheral blood. Every receptor here comes from a woman of 80 years or more with COVID-19, enrolled during active disease. CDR3s include the opening cysteine and the closing phenylalanine or tryptophan. D genes are given only for firm matches. Some rows have no size entry. The others give once, few or many, or a class for an expanded clone.

TRBJ1-3	16	.	.	TRBV3-1/TRBV3-2	TGTGCCAGCAGCCACGTACACGACAGCTCTGGAAACACCATATATTTT	CASSHVHDSSGNTIYF
TRBJ2-3	18	TRBD2	.	TRBV10-3	TGTGCCATCAGTGAACCCCTCCTAGCGGGGGGCTCCACAGATACGCAGTATTTT	CAISEPLLAGGSTDTQYF
TRBJ1-2	13	.	.	TRBV15	TGTGCCACCAGCAGAGAGGCCTCGGGTGGCTACACCTTC	CATSREASGGYTF
TRBJ2-1	14	TRBD1	.	TRBV19	TGTGCCAGTAGTCCCGGACAGGCGCGGGTTGAGCAGTTCTTC	CASSPGQARVEQFF
TRBJ1-5	15	TRBD1	.	TRBV4-2	TGTGCCAGCAGCCGCTCAGGACAGGGCGTGGAGCCCCAGCATTTT	CASSRSGQGVEPQHF
TRBJ1-2	14	TRBD1	.	TRBV7-8	TGTGCCAGCAGCTTATCAGACAGGGACTATGGCTACACCTTC	CASSLSDRDYGYTF
TRBJ1-2	13	.	.	TRBV3-1/TRBV3-2	TGTGCCAGCAGCCCGACAGGAGAGTATGGCTACACCTTC	CASSPTGEYGYTF
TRBJ1-1	15	.	.	TRBV7-9	TGTGCCAGCAGCAGGTTCGCGGGTGTTTTGACTGAAGCTTTCTTT	CASSRFAGVLTEAFF
TRBJ1-2	11	TRBD1	.	TRBV20-1	TGCAGTGCCACCGGGACAGGGGGCTACACCTTC	CSATGTGGYTF
TRBJ2-7	14	.	.	TRBV20-1	TGCAGTGCTAGTTGGGAGACAGGCCCCTACGAGCAGTACTTC	CSASWETGPYEQYF
TRBJ1-2	13	.	.	TRBV19	TGTGCCAGTAGAAGAAAGGGGAACTATGGCTACACCTTC	CASRRKGNYGYTF
TRBJ1-5	15	TRBD1	.	TRBV6-1	TGTGCCAGCAGTGACCCAGGGGGCGTCAATCAGCCCCAGCATTTT	CASSDPGGVNQPQHF
TRBJ2-5	17	.	.	TRBV3-1/TRBV3-2	TGTGCCAGCAGCCAAGCCGGTATCGTGCGGCCGTCTGAGGCCCAGTACTTC	CASSQAGIVRPSEAQYF
TRBJ1-2	15	TRBD1	.	TRBV3-1/TRBV3-2	TGTGCCAGCAGCCCACTCGACAGGGCGAGGGGTGGCTACACCTTC	CASSPLDRARGGYTF
TRBJ2-1	12	TRBD2	.	TRBV3-1/TRBV3-2	TGTGCCAGCAGCTTCAGGGAGGGGGAGCAGTTCTTC	CASSFREGEQFF
TRBJ2-2	13	.	.	TRBV11-2	TGTGCCAGCAGCTTAGATAGAGCCGGGGAGCTGTTTTTT	CASSLDRAGELFF
TRBJ2-5	15	TRBD2	once	TRBV6-5	TGTGCCACCACCACCGGGACTAGCGGGAGAGAGACCCAGTACTTC	CATTTGTSGRETQYF
TRBJ2-3	21	.	few	TRBV5-3	TGTGCCAGAAGCCCCCGGGACAGGGAATCTCGAATAGCGGGAGACACAGATACGCAGTATTTT	CARSPRDRESRIAGDTDTQYF
TRBJ2-2	16	TRBD1	.	TRBV9	TGTGCCAGCAGCGAGCAGGGGGCGGGGTTCACCGGGGAGCTGTTTTTT	CASSEQGAGFTGELFF
TRBJ1-2	16	TRBD1	.	TRBV5-1	TGCGCCAGCAGCTCCGCCTTGGCGGGACAGTCCTATGGCTACACCTTC	CASSSALAGQSYGYTF
TRBJ2-7	13	.	.	TRBV5-1	TGCGCCAGCAGCTTGGGCGTATCCTACGAGCAGTACTTC	CASSLGVSYEQYF
TRBJ1-6	14	.	.	TRBV4-1	TGCGCCAGCACCTTTGAAGGGGGGGTCTCACCCCTCCACTTT	CASTFEGGVSPLHF
TRBJ2-1	15	TRBD1	.	TRBV7-2	TGTGCCAGCAGCTTAGTGGGGACAGGTCCCAATGAGCAGTTCTTC	CASSLVGTGPNEQFF
TRBJ1-3	14	TRBD1	.	TRBV5-1	TGCGCCAGCAAACAGGGGGTTGGTGGAAACACCATATATTTT	CASKQGVGGNTIYF
TRBJ2-5	16	TRBD1	once	TRBV29-1	TGCAGCGTTGTTAAGGGACAGGGTGACACGGGGGAGACCCAGTACTTC	CSVVKGQGDTGETQYF
TRBJ1-5	13	.	.	TRBV28	TGTGCCAGCAGTGTCGACAGTAATCAGCCCCAGCATTTT	CASSVDSNQPQHF
TRBJ2-6	13	.	.	TRBV3-1/TRBV3-2	TGTGCCAGCAGGGCCTCTGGGGCCAACGTCCTGACTTTC	CASRASGANVLTF
TRBJ2-1	14	.	.	TRBV15	TGTGCCGTCCAACACAGGGTCTCCTACAATGAGCAGTTCTTC	CAVQHRVSYNEQFF
TRBJ2-6	15	.	.	TRBV28	TGTGCCAGCAGTTTATCTCCGGTGGGGGCCAACGTCCTGACTTTC	CASSLSPVGANVLTF
TRBJ1-2	15	.	.	TRBV5-1	TGCGCCAGCAGCGCCCGCCTGGGGCCGGTCTATGGCTACACCTTC	CASSARLGPVYGYTF
TRBJ2-1	15	.	.	TRBV7-3	TGTGCCAGCAGCTTATCGGCGGCATCCTACAATGAGCAGTTCTTC	CASSLSAASYNEQFF